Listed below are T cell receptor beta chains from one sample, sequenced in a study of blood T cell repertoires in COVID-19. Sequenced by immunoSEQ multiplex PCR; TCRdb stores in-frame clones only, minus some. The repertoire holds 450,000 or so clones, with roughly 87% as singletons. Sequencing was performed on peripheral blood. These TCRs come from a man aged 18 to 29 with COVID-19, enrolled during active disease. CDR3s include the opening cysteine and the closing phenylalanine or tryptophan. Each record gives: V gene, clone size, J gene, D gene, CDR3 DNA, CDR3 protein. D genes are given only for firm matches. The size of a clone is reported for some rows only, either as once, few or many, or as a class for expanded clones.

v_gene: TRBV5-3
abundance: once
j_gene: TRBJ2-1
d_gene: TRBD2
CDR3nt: TGTGCCAGAAGCCAGACTAGCGGGAGGTGGGATGAGCAGTTCTTC
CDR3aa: CARSQTSGRWDEQFF

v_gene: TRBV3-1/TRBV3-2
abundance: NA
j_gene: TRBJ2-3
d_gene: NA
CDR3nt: TGTGCCAGCAGCCAAGATCTGAGGGGGATAGGAGATACGCAGTATTTT
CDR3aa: CASSQDLRGIGDTQYF

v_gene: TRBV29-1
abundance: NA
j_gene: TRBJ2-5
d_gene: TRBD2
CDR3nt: TGCAGCGTTTTAGGTAGCGGGGGCGCACCGGAGACCCAGTACTTC
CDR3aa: CSVLGSGGAPETQYF

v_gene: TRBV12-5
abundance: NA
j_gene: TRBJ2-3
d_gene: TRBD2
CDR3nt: TGTGCTAGTGGTTTGAATGCAGGCGGGGGGCACACAGATACGCAGTATTTT
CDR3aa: CASGLNAGGGHTDTQYF

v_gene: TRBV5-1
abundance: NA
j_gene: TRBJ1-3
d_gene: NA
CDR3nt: TGCGCCAGCAGCTTGGAGGGAGGAGGAAACACCATATATTTT
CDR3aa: CASSLEGGGNTIYF

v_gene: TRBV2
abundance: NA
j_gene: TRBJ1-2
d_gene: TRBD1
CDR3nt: TGTGCCAGCAGACTCGGGACAGAAGCTAACTATGGCTACACCTTC
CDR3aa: CASRLGTEANYGYTF

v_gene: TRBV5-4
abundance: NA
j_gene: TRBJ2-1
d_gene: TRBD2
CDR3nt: TGTGCCAGTCAGGGACTAGCGGGAAACAATGAGCAGTTCTTC
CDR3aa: CASQGLAGNNEQFF

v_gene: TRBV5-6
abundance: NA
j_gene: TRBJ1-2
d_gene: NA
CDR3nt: TGTGCCAGCAGCTTGACCCACTGGGGCTACACCTTC
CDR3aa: CASSLTHWGYTF

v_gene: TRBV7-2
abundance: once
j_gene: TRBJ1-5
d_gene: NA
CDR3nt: TGTGCCAGCAGCTCCCTGGGGGGGGGCGGTCAGCCCCAGCATTTT
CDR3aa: CASSSLGGGGQPQHF

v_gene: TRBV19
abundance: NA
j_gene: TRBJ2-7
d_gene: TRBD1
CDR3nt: TGTGCCAGTAGTATCCCGGGACAGGGGGCTAGAGAGCAGTACTTC
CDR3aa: CASSIPGQGAREQYF

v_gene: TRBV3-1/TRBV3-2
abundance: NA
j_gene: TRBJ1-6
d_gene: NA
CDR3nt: TGTGCCAGCAGCCAAGAGCCGGGTGGCTCCTATAATTCACCCCTCCACTTT
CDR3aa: CASSQEPGGSYNSPLHF

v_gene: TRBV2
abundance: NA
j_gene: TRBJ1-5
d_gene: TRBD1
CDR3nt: TGTGCCAGCAGTGAGGACAGGGGAGGGGGTTATAGCAATCAGCCCCAGCATTTT
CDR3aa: CASSEDRGGGYSNQPQHF

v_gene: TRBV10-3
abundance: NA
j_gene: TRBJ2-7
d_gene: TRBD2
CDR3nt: TGTGCCATCACCGACGGACTAGCGCCCTACGAGCAGTACTTC
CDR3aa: CAITDGLAPYEQYF

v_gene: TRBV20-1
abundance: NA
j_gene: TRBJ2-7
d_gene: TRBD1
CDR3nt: TGCAGTGCTAGTGGGGGACAGGGGGTCAGCTACGAGCAGTACTTC
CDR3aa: CSASGGQGVSYEQYF

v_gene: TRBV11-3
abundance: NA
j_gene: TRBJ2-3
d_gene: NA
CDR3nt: TGTGCCAGCAGCCGCAGGGGCCCAGATACGCAGTATTTT
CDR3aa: CASSRRGPDTQYF

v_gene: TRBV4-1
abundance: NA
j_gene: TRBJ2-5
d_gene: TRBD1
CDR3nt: TGCGCCAGCAGCCAAGTCGTTGGGACAGGCCGAGAGACCCAGTACTTC
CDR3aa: CASSQVVGTGRETQYF

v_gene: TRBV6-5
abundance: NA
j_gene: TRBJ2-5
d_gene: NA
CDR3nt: TGTGCCAGCAGTTACAGGAGACAAGAGACCCAGTACTTC
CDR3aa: CASSYRRQETQYF

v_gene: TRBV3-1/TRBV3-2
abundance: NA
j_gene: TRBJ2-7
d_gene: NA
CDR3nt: TGTGCCAGCAGCCAAGCAGGGTTCGAGCAGTACTTC
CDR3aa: CASSQAGFEQYF

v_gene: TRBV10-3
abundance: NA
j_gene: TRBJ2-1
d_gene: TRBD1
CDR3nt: TGTGCCATCACGGGACAGACAAACGGGGAGCAGTTCTTC
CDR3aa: CAITGQTNGEQFF

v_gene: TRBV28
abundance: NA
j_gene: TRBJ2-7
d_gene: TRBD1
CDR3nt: TGTGCCACCCGGGACAGGGTAACCTACGAGCAGTACTTC
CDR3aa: CATRDRVTYEQYF

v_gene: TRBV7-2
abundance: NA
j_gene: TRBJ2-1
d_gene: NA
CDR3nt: TGTGCCAGCAGCTCCATGGATCTGAGGGTCGCGGAGCAGTTCTTC
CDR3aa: CASSSMDLRVAEQFF

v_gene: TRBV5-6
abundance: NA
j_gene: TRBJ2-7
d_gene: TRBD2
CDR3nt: TGTGCCAGCAGCGCCGGGGGGGCAGGTGAGCAGTACTTC
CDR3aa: CASSAGGAGEQYF

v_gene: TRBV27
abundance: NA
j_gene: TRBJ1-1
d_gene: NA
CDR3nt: TGTGCCAGCAGTTTCGGCAGGGGTGGTGAAGCTTTCTTT
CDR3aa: CASSFGRGGEAFF

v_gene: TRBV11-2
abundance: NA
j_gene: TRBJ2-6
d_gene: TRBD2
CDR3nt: TGTGCCAGCAATCTAGCGGGGTCCTCTGGGGCCAACGTCCTGACTTTC
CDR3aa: CASNLAGSSGANVLTF

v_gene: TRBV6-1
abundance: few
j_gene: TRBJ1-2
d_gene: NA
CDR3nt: TGTGCCAGCAGTGAATATGGCGCGGGGGACGGAGGCTACACCTTC
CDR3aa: CASSEYGAGDGGYTF

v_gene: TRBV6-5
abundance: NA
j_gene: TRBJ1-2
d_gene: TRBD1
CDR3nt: TGTGCCAGCAGTTACTCAAGGGGGCATGGCTATGGCTACACCTTC
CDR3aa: CASSYSRGHGYGYTF

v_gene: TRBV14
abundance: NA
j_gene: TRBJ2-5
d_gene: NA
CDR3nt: TGTGCCAGCAGCCAAGGGTGGCAGTTGTCTCAAGAGACCCAGTACTTC
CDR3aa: CASSQGWQLSQETQYF

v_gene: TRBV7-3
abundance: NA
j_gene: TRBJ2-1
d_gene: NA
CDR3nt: TGTGCCAGCAGCCTAGACTCGAACTCCTACAATGAGCAGTTCTTC
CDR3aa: CASSLDSNSYNEQFF

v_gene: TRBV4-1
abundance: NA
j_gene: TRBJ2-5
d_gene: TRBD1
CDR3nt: TGCGCCAGCAGCCCAGGGGGCTTAAGCCAAGAGACCCAGTACTTC
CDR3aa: CASSPGGLSQETQYF

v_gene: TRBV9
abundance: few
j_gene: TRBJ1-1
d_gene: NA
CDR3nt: TGTGCCAGCAGCGTATCCGTGAACACTGAAGCTTTCTTT
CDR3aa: CASSVSVNTEAFF

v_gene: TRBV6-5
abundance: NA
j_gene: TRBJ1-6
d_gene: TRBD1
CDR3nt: TGTGCCAGCAGTTACTCCGGGACAGGGATGTTCTCACCCCTCCACTTT
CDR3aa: CASSYSGTGMFSPLHF

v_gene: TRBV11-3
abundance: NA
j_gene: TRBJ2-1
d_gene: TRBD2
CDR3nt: TGTGCCAGCAGCCCAGGTCATAGCGGGGGAAATGAGCAGTTCTTC
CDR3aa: CASSPGHSGGNEQFF

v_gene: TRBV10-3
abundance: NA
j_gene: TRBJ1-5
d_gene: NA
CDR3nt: TGTGCCATCCGAACCGAAGACAGTAATCAGCCCCAGCATTTT
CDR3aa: CAIRTEDSNQPQHF

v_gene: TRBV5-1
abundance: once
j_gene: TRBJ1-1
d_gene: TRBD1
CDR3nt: TGCGCCAGCAGCCCATCAGGGGGCACTGAAGCTTTCTTT
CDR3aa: CASSPSGGTEAFF

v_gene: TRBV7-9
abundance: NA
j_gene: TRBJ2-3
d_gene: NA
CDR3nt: TGTGCCAGCAGCTCCAGGGACACAGATACGCAGTATTTT
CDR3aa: CASSSRDTDTQYF

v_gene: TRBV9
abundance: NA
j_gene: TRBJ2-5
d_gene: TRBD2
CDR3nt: TGTGCCAGCAGCGCCGATAGCGGGGGGTCGGTTGGAGAGACCCAGTACTTC
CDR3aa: CASSADSGGSVGETQYF

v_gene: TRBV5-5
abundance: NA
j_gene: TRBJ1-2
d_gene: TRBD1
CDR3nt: TGTGCCAGCAGCCTTCGCCTACAGGGGGCCTATGGCTACACCTTC
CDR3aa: CASSLRLQGAYGYTF

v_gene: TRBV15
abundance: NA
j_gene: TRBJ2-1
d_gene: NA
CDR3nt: TGTGCCACCATGGCTCTGATCTCCTACAATGAGCAGTTCTTC
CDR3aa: CATMALISYNEQFF

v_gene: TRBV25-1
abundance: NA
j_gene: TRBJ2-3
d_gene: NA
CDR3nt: TGTGCCAGCAGTGAATATGGGGGCCCAGATACGCAGTATTTT
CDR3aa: CASSEYGGPDTQYF

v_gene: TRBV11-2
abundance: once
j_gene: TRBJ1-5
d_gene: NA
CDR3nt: TGTGCCTTCAAGCGTCAGCCCCAGCATTTT
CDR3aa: CAFKRQPQHF

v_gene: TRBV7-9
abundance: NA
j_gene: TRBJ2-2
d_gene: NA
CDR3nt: TGTGCCAGCAGCTTAGCTTATTCAGTTAACACCGGGGAGCTGTTTTTT
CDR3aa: CASSLAYSVNTGELFF

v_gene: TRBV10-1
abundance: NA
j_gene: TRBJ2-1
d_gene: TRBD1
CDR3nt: TGCGCCACCGGACAGGGGGTAAGGTACAATGAGCAGTTCTTC
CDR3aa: CATGQGVRYNEQFF